This T cell receptor beta chain is drawn from a study of T cell repertoires in cytomegalovirus infection. As for the study in general: Public TCR beta signatures were indicative of both CMV infection and a matching HLA type.

The CDR3 has 15 residues. The V gene's germline CDR1 is SGHTA and CDR2 FQGNSA. Trimming shortened V by 1 base and J by 4 bases, and 14 bases separated the two germline ends. Study findings and constraints: Using cumulative public TCR beta family frequency, the authors identified those who carried CMV together with the relevant HLA. Across the ex vivo response, the dominant clonotypes were HLA-C-restricted CMV-specific TCR beta clonotypes.

The count of this clonotype is one. The target antigen is unknown. Being one base from a much bigger clone, this may be a read error. TCRdb passed the reads through MiXCR, listing each CDR3 protein once. Of about 360,000 distinct CDR3 sequences listed, about a sixth are singletons. The gene calls are TRBV7-2 and TRBJ2-7; weak D call: TRBD2 (6 bases). This sequence was found in a human donor in good health (CMV status not recorded). Some clones in this sample may be carry-over from other donors' samples. Sequenced material: PBMCs. CDR3 DNA sequence: TGTGCCAGCAGCTTAGTAAACGGGAGAGGGTACGAGCAGTACTTC. Residues: CASSLVNGRGYEQYF. The full variable domain, completed using reference TRBV7-2 and TRBJ2-7, is GAGVSQSPSNKVTEKGKDVELRCDPISGHTALYWYRQSLGQGLEFLIYFQGNSAPDKSGLPSDRFSAERTGGSVSTLTIQRTQQEDSAVYLCASSLVNGRGYEQYFGPGTRLTVT.